This T cell receptor (beta chain) derives from a study of OX40 agonist ivuxolimab in advanced cancers. Whole-study context: Age averaged around 59 years (range about 20 to 80), and roughly 80% were male.

This table comes from immunoSEQ multiplex PCR, and its TCRdb copy is limited to in-frame clones, with some not included. The profile shows about 50,000 clones, over 75% of them singletons. Individuals having autoimmune disease history or systemic immunosuppression were not enrolled. Per germline, CDR1 SNHLY and CDR2 FYNNEI. The CDR3 consists of 16 residues. V lost 4 bases to trimming and J lost 3 bases, with 16 bases between them. The chain joins TRBV2 to TRBJ1-5, with D unclear. Sequenced material: CD4+ or CD8+ T cells sorted from blood, taken in a trial of the OX40 agonist ivuxolimab. This TCR came from an adult with an advanced solid tumor such as melanoma, head and neck, liver or kidney cancer. The CDR3 region has the DNA TGTGCCAGCAGTGGGCAGCTACAGCCCGCCAATCAGCCCCAGCATTTT. It encodes CASSGQLQPANQPQHF.